This TCR beta chain is drawn from a study of vaccination and CD4 T cells after COVID-19. Study in general: Post-COVID samples had a sampling time that fell a median roughly 98 days after diagnosis (range 35 to 161). Ranging from 14 to 241, the interval between dose two and post-vaccine sampling had a median of approximately 77 days. Cells were stimulated with overlapping spike peptides from SARS-CoV-2, HCoV-NL63, HCoV-OC43 and HCoV-229E.

There are 14 residues in the CDR3. V was pared by 3 bases and J by 3 bases, with 14 bases between. Per germline, CDR1 GTSNPN and CDR2 SVGIG (reference sequence). Described treatment: roughly nine-day PBMC culture with coronavirus spike peptide pools or control peptides (ViraFEST assay). The study, taken as a whole, reports: The median number of SARS-CoV-2-reactive clonotypes increased from roughly 21 to 40, a change that did not reach significance.

Once obtained from cultured CD4+ T cells, the DNA was sequenced using the Oncomine TCR Beta short-read assay. TCRdb redid the calling of the PCR reads with MiXCR, one entry per CDR3 protein. The sample includes 7,000 or so distinct CDR3 sequences, about 79% of them seen just once. As to this clonotype: The antigen remains undetermined.

Sequenced input: CD4+ T cells from blood, cultured in vitro. The chain links TRBV30 to TRBJ1-2; a weak D match, TRBD1 (6 bases). The receptor comes from a human donor who had recovered from COVID-19. This CDR3 reads CAWSRGGAYYGYTF. CDR3 nucleotide sequence: TGTGCCTGGAGCCGAGGGGGGGCTTACTATGGCTACACCTTC.